These 2 T cell receptor beta chains came from one sample sequenced in a study of blood T cell repertoires in COVID-19. Assay used: immunoSEQ multiplex PCR; TCRdb lists only in-frame clones, some missing. The data contain tens of thousands of clones, approximately 77% of them singletons. The specimen sequenced was peripheral blood. Receptor source: a human donor in a cohort sampled during active COVID-19.

The genes are TRBV27 and TRBJ1-4; D call uncertain. The V and J ends lost 3 bases and 0 bases respectively, with 5 bases between them. Per the germline V gene, CDR1 is MNHEY and CDR2 is SMNVEV (reference sequence). There are 14 residues in the CDR3. The CDR3 sequence: CASSFQSTNEKLFF. As DNA, the CDR3 is TGTGCCAGCAGTTTTCAGTCAACTAATGAAAAACTGTTTTTT.

The J gene is TRBJ1-2, the V gene TRBV5-6; TRBD1 is a possible D gene (6 bases). V was clipped by 3 bases and J by 7 bases, with 25 bases between them. This CDR3 is built from 17 residues. CDR1 SGHDT and CDR2 YYEEEE come from the germline V gene. CDR3 DNA sequence: TGTGCCAGCAGCTCCCCCCCACGGACAGAGCCGATTGGTGGCTACACCTTC. Amino acids: CASSSPPRTEPIGGYTF.